Presented here are 29 T cell receptor beta chains from one specimen sequenced in a study of blood T cell repertoires in COVID-19. Sequenced by immunoSEQ multiplex PCR; TCRdb stores in-frame clones only, minus some. The repertoire consists of roughly 130,000 clones, with 90% occurring once and the leading ten covering 4.6%. Sequencing input: peripheral blood. Receptors originate from a man aged 55 to 70 with COVID-19, enrolled during active disease.

This chain uses TRBV11-2 with TRBJ2-3; 9 bases are a match to TRBD2. This CDR3 comprises 16 residues. J was trimmed by 4 bases and V by 7 bases; bases with no gene match: 12. Germline values: CDR1 SGHAT, CDR2 FQNNGV. The CDR3 is CASTPSGREGADTQYF. The CDR3 DNA is TGTGCCAGCACCCCGAGTGGGCGGGAGGGTGCAGATACGCAGTATTTT.

The chain uses TRBV19 and TRBJ2-7; D is unclear. The CDR3 loop spans 14 amino acids. Germline CDR1 is LNHDA and CDR2 is SQIVND (reference sequence). Trimming took 10 bases from V and 7 from J, leaving 23 bases between them. CDR3 loop: CATKPRMGALEQYF. The CDR3 DNA reads as TGTGCCACTAAGCCGCGGATGGGTGCGTTAGAGCAGTACTTC.

The J gene is TRBJ2-4, the V gene TRBV7-9; 8 bases agree with TRBD1. This CDR3 has 16 amino acids. The V and J ends lost 5 bases and 3 bases, in that order; junction bases with no gene match: 9. Germline V gene data show CDR1 as SEHNR and CDR2 as FQNEAQ (reference sequence). DNA for the CDR3: TGTGCCAGCAGCCCCCGGACAGGGTTGGGCAAAAACATTCAGTACTTC. Protein sequence: CASSPRTGLGKNIQYF.

This chain joins TRBV5-1 and TRBJ1-1; D not resolved. V lost 4 bases and J lost 6, with 13 bases in between. The germline V gene has CDR1 SGHRS and CDR2 YFSETQ. The CDR3 covers 13 residues. The CDR3 DNA follows: TGCGCCAGCAGCCTCTACGTGAGTGCTGAAGCTTTCTTT. Encoded protein: CASSLYVSAEAFF.

The chain combines TRBV27 with TRBJ2-7; 13 bases are a match to TRBD2. Germline V CDR1 and CDR2: MNHEY, SMNVEV (reference sequence). V lost 6 bases and J lost 6; bases outside the gene matches: 8. CDR3 size: 15 residues. The CDR3 loop is CASSSWTSGSGEQYF. Here the CDR3 DNA reads TGTGCCAGCAGCTCCTGGACTAGCGGGAGCGGCGAGCAGTACTTC.

This chain uses TRBV5-8 with TRBJ2-7; TRBD1 agrees at 7 bases. This CDR3 has 14 amino acids. V was pared by 0 bases and J by 4 bases, with 4 bases of the junction left unmatched. CDR1 SGHTS and CDR2 YDEGEE come from the germline V gene. CDR3 sequence (DNA): TGTGCCAGCAGCTTGGGGCAGGGGGTTTACGAGCAGTACTTC. Translating it yields CASSLGQGVYEQYF. Full variable domain (outside the CDR3, taken from reference TRBV5-8 and TRBJ2-7): EAGVTQSPTHLIKTRGQQATLRCSPISGHTSVYWYQQALGLGLQFLLWYDEGEERNRGNFPPRFSGRQFPNYSSELNVNALELEDSALYLCASSLGQGVYEQYFGPGTRLTVT.

The CDR3 DNA sequence: TGTGCCAGCAGCGCGGAGTCGGGACAGGGTAATGAAAAACTGTTTTTT. It encodes CASSAESGQGNEKLFF. The V gene is TRBV9, the J gene TRBJ1-4; 9 bases align to TRBD1. J was trimmed by 4 bases and V by 3 bases; bases with no gene match: 7. Germline CDR1 is SGDLS and CDR2 is YYNGEE. The CDR3 totals 16 residues.

On this clone itself: Other DNA variants within this sample encode the same CDR3. The J gene is TRBJ1-3, the V gene TRBV28; D remains unclear. The ends were cut back, 4 bases at V and 1 base at J, with 5 bases in the middle. Germline CDR1 is MDHEN and CDR2 is SYDVKM. This CDR3 has 13 residues. In nucleotides, the CDR3 is TGTGCCAGCAGTTACAGTTCTGGAAACACCATATATTTT. Residues: CASSYSSGNTIYF. The full variable domain, completed using reference TRBV28 and TRBJ1-3, is DVKVTQSSRYLVKRTGEKVFLECVQDMDHENMFWYRQDPGLGLRLIYFSYDVKMKEKGDIPEGYSVSREKKERFSLILESASTNQTSMYLCASSYSSGNTIYFGEGSWLTVV.

The gene calls are TRBV7-2 and TRBJ2-5; 8 nucleotides agree with TRBD1. The CDR3 has 15 residues. Germline-derived CDR1 and CDR2 are SGHTA and FQGNSA. The trim removed 5 bases at V and 1 base at J, leaving 6 bases unmatched. The CDR3 protein is CASSPQQGGQETQYF. The CDR3 DNA sequence: TGTGCCAGCAGCCCACAACAGGGGGGCCAAGAGACCCAGTACTTC.

The chain employs TRBV19 and TRBJ2-1, with 8 nucleotides matching TRBD2. CDR3 size: 14 residues. CDR1 is LNHDA and CDR2 is SQIVND in the germline V gene (reference sequence). CDR3 loop: CAGASGPGYNEQFF. The CDR3 nucleotides read TGTGCTGGGGCTAGCGGGCCGGGGTACAATGAGCAGTTCTTC.

The rearrangement links TRBV2 to TRBJ2-5, with 9 bases that match TRBD1. Germline CDR1 and CDR2: SNHLY and FYNNEI. The trim removed 4 bases at V and 3 bases at J, leaving 0 bases unmatched. The CDR3 is made up of 13 amino acids. This CDR3 is CASSGTGEETQYF. For the CDR3, the DNA is TGTGCCAGCAGTGGGACAGGGGAAGAGACCCAGTACTTC.

The rearrangement joins TRBV10-3 to TRBJ1-1; 9 bases are shared with TRBD1. Germline CDR1 reads ENHRY; CDR2 reads SYGVKD. The trim removed 6 bases at V and 6 bases at J, leaving 5 bases unmatched. This CDR3 region has 13 residues. Here the CDR3 DNA reads TGTGCCATCAGCCGGGACAGGGTCGCTGAAGCTTTCTTT. Encoded protein: CAISRDRVAEAFF.

The chain recombines TRBV19 with TRBJ1-6, with 10 bases identical to TRBD1. With 3 bases clipped from V and 6 bases from J, the junction kept 2 bases outside the gene matches. CDR3 length: 15 amino acids. Germline assignment: CDR1 LNHDA and CDR2 SQIVND (reference sequence). In DNA form, the CDR3 reads TGTGCCAGTAGTATGGGACAGGGGATTAATTCACCCCTCCACTTT. Protein sequence: CASSMGQGINSPLHF.

The chain employs TRBV3-1 (or the pseudogene TRBV3-2) and TRBJ1-1, with D uncertain. The CDR3 is 15 residues long. Looked up from germline, CDR1 is LGHDT and CDR2 is YNNKEL (reference sequence). Trimming cost V 4 bases and J 1 base, with 13 bases left between them. CDR3 nucleotide sequence: TGTGCCAGCAGCCGCGCCACCTTTTCGAACACTGAAGCTTTCTTT. It translates to CASSRATFSNTEAFF.

This rearrangement joins TRBV15 to TRBJ1-6; no definite D call. The length of the CDR3 is 12 residues. Trimming pared 5 bases from V and 10 bases from J, leaving 9 bases between. Germline lookup yields CDR1 LNHNV and CDR2 YYDKDF (reference sequence). The CDR3 nucleotides are TGTGCCACCAGCGAAGTCCGGTCACCCCTCCACTTT. This codes for CATSEVRSPLHF.

The chain uses TRBV6-1 and TRBJ2-7; TRBD2 is a possible D gene (5 bases). Germline V lookup: CDR1 MNHNS, CDR2 SASEGT. V was clipped by 10 bases and J by 0 bases, with 16 bases between them. The CDR3 contains 14 residues. As DNA, the CDR3 is TGTGCCACCCAACGAGGGAGAGACTCCTACGAGCAGTACTTC. Its translation is CATQRGRDSYEQYF.

The CDR3 DNA sequence: TGTGCCAGCAGTTTTGACTGGGAGACGAGAGATGGCAATCAGCCCCAGCATTTT. Its protein is CASSFDWETRDGNQPQHF. The rearrangement links TRBV28 to TRBJ1-5; D is uncertain. This CDR3 comprises 18 residues. Germline assignment: CDR1 MDHEN and CDR2 SYDVKM. V gave up 3 bases and J gave up 2 bases, with 20 bases separating them.

This clone has just one count. The V and J genes are TRBV27 and TRBJ1-5; TRBD1 is a possible D gene (5 bases). The germline V gene has CDR1 MNHEY and CDR2 SMNVEV (reference sequence). Trimming took 7 bases from V and 3 from J, leaving 13 bases between them. The CDR3 contains 14 residues. The CDR3 is CASNPTGFNQPQHF. CDR3 DNA: TGTGCCAGCAACCCCACAGGATTCAATCAGCCCCAGCATTTT.

This rearrangement joins TRBV9 to TRBJ1-5, with no clear D. The V end was cut by 4 bases, the J end by 0 bases, with 17 bases between. The CDR3 loop spans 17 amino acids. The germline CDR1 and CDR2 sequences are SGDLS and YYNGEE. The CDR3 sequence is CASSPYDGLYSNQPQHF. CDR3 DNA sequence: TGTGCCAGCAGCCCCTACGATGGACTTTATAGCAATCAGCCCCAGCATTTT.

V gene TRBV11-3 combines with J gene TRBJ2-7, with unresolved D. The germline CDR1 and CDR2 sequences are SGHNT and YENEEA. The CDR3 length is 15 residues. V dropped 0 bases and J dropped 2 bases, with 11 bases sitting between them. CDR3 DNA sequence: TGTGCCAGCAGCTTAGACCGTTCCTTAGCCTACGAGCAGTACTTC. The encoded protein is CASSLDRSLAYEQYF.

The gene calls are TRBV4-1 and TRBJ1-1; D not certain. This CDR3 has 15 amino acids. Germline CDR1 MGHRA, CDR2 YSYEKL. The ends were cut back, 4 bases at V and 2 bases at J, with 14 bases in the middle. The CDR3 loop reads CASSPTGRDNTEAFF. CDR3 coding DNA: TGCGCCAGCAGCCCGACCGGACGGGATAACACTGAAGCTTTCTTT.

The chain has TRBV3-1 (or the pseudogene TRBV3-2) and TRBJ1-3; 8 bases match TRBD1. CDR1 and CDR2 from the germline V gene are LGHDT and YNNKEL (reference sequence). J lost 2 bases, V lost 0 bases, and 3 bases had no gene match. The CDR3 is 16 residues long. CDR3 sequence reads: CASSQELTGAGNTIYF. Here the CDR3 DNA reads TGTGCCAGCAGCCAAGAATTGACAGGGGCTGGAAACACCATATATTTT.

V gene TRBV3-1 (or the pseudogene TRBV3-2) combines with J gene TRBJ2-7; 10 nucleotides match TRBD1. The CDR3 loop spans 15 amino acids. V gave up 3 bases and J gave up 3 bases; unmatched junction bases: 5. CDR1 and CDR2 from the germline V gene are LGHDT and YNNKEL (reference sequence). CDR3 loop: CASSQDGTGVYEQYF. CDR3 coding DNA: TGTGCCAGCAGCCAGGACGGGACAGGGGTCTACGAGCAGTACTTC.

The chain recombines TRBV30 with TRBJ1-1; TRBD1 matches at 8 bases. Per the germline V gene, CDR1 is GTSNPN and CDR2 is SVGIG (reference sequence). This CDR3 spans 14 amino acids. V dropped 1 base and J dropped 4; count of bases not matched to a gene: 5. DNA for the CDR3: TGTGCCTGGAGTGACACGACAGGGGTCACTGAAGCTTTCTTT. Amino acid sequence: CAWSDTTGVTEAFF. Together with reference TRBV30 and TRBJ1-1, the CDR3 gives the full variable domain: SQTIHQWPATLVQPVGSPLSLECTVEGTSNPNLYWYRQAAGRGLQLLFYSVGIGQISSEVPQNLSASRPQDRQFILSSKKLLLSDSGFYLCAWSDTTGVTEAFFGQGTRLTVV.

The V and J genes are TRBV7-9 and TRBJ2-7, with D maybe TRBD2 (6 bases). In germline, CDR1 is SEHNR, CDR2 FQNEAQ (reference sequence). The CDR3 length is 16 residues. V was trimmed by 5 bases and J by 2 bases, leaving 19 bases between them. CDR3 sequence reads: CASSQRDGGLPYEQYF. The DNA for the CDR3 is TGTGCCAGCAGCCAGAGGGACGGAGGGCTGCCCTACGAGCAGTACTTC. Variable domain in full (rest from reference TRBV7-9 and TRBJ2-7): DTGVSQNPRHKITKRGQNVTFRCDPISEHNRLYWYRQTLGQGPEFLTYFQNEAQLEKSRLLSDRFSAERPKGSFSTLEIQRTEQGDSAMYLCASSQRDGGLPYEQYFGPGTRLTVT.

The chain combines TRBV5-5 with TRBJ2-5; 7 bases are shared with TRBD2. Germline V lookup: CDR1 SGHKS, CDR2 YYEKEE (reference sequence). After removal of 1 base from V and 6 bases from J, the junction contained 9 bases not matched to a gene. The CDR3 spans 15 residues. The CDR3 DNA sequence: TGTGCCAGCAGCTTGTTTAAACCGGGAGGCAAGACCCAGTACTTC. This gives the protein CASSLFKPGGKTQYF.

V is TRBV28 and J is TRBJ2-7; TRBD2 matches 7 bases. The CDR3 consists of 14 residues. The V segment lost 3 bases and the J segment 3 bases; nucleotides outside the gene matches: 5. Germline loops: CDR1 MDHEN, CDR2 SYDVKM. Written as DNA, the CDR3 is TGTGCCAGCAGTTTGGCGGGGGATCGCTACGAGCAGTACTTC. Protein: CASSLAGDRYEQYF.

This chain joins TRBV6-1 and TRBJ2-3; tentative D call: TRBD1 (5 bases). The germline V and J ends were trimmed by 0 bases and 6 bases, with 7 bases remaining between them. Germline V gives CDR1 MNHNS, CDR2 SASEGT. The CDR3 loop spans 13 amino acids. CDR3 loop: CASSEARVDTQYF. The CDR3 DNA is TGTGCCAGCAGTGAAGCCAGGGTGGATACGCAGTATTTT.

This rearrangement joins TRBV11-2 to TRBJ2-1; TRBD2 aligns across 8 bases. V was clipped by 5 bases and J by 7 bases; unmatched bases: 10. The length of the CDR3 is 15 residues. The germline V gene encodes CDR1 SGHAT and CDR2 FQNNGV. CDR3: CASSQAGEPANEQFF. CDR3 bases: TGTGCCAGCAGCCAAGCGGGAGAGCCCGCAAATGAGCAGTTCTTC.